Below are 30 T cell receptor beta chains sequenced from a single sample in a study of T cell responses to AZD1222 COVID-19 vaccine. Profiling relied on immunoSEQ multiplex PCR, and the TCRdb table lists in-frame clones only, not all of them. The data contain around 130,000 clones, 80% to 95% of them singletons. The sample consisted of peripheral blood, taken 28 days after the second AZD1222 dose. The receptors here all came from an adult who received the AZD1222 COVID-19 vaccine.

CDR3 residues: CASSIEFPNQAFF. CDR3 sequence (DNA): TGTGCCAGCAGCATAGAGTTTCCTAATCAAGCTTTCTTT. The chain couples TRBV7-8 to TRBJ1-1; D uncertain. The V gene lost 5 bases and the J gene lost 9 bases, with 16 bases spanning the gap. CDR1 is SGHVS, CDR2 FQNEAQ, per germline. This CDR3 contains 13 residues.

The CDR3 here is CASKPDRGSNEQYF. DNA for the CDR3: TGTGCCAGTAAACCGGACAGGGGTAGTAACGAGCAGTACTTC. This chain joins TRBV19 and TRBJ2-7; 9 bases are a match to TRBD1. The trim removed 7 bases at V and 5 bases at J, leaving 9 bases unmatched. The CDR3 consists of 14 residues. CDR1 is LNHDA and CDR2 is SQIVND in the germline V gene (reference sequence).

The V and J genes are TRBV5-1 and TRBJ1-2; D uncertain. The germline V and J ends were trimmed by 1 base and 4 bases, with 8 bases remaining between them. Germline values: CDR1 SGHRS, CDR2 YFSETQ. The CDR3 covers 13 residues. The chain's CDR3 is CASSLTVSYGYTF. The CDR3 DNA follows: TGCGCCAGCAGCTTGACAGTTTCCTATGGCTACACCTTC.

The chain is built from TRBV6-5 and TRBJ1-5, with D tentatively TRBD1 (5 bases). V was cut by 6 bases and J by 4 bases, with 16 bases left in between. The CDR3 covers 15 residues. The germline V gene encodes CDR1 MNHEY and CDR2 SVGAGI. As DNA, the CDR3 is TGTGCCAGCAGCTTTCGGGGGGACGCGAATCAGCCCCAGCATTTT. Its translation: CASSFRGDANQPQHF.

This clone was seen more than once but under ten times. The chain employs TRBV7-3 and TRBJ2-3; no clear D gene. Germline V gene sequence: CDR1 SGHTA, CDR2 FQGTGA. V was clipped by 1 base and J by 1 base, with 15 bases between them. The CDR3 extends over 17 amino acids. CDR3 nucleotide sequence: TGTGCCAGCAGCTTAATTGATGGCGGCTGGGGCACAGATACGCAGTATTTT. Translated: CASSLIDGGWGTDTQYF.

This rearrangement joins TRBV15 to TRBJ1-4; TRBD1 aligns across 7 bases. The V gene's germline CDR1 is LNHNV and CDR2 YYDKDF (reference sequence). The J segment lost 5 bases and the V segment lost 0 bases, leaving 3 bases of the junction unmatched. This CDR3 spans 15 amino acids. The CDR3 reads CATSRDRTGNEKLFF. CDR3 sequence (DNA): TGTGCCACCAGCAGAGATCGGACAGGAAATGAAAAACTGTTTTTT. Full variable domain (missing parts from reference TRBV15 and TRBJ1-4): DAMVIQNPRYQVTQFGKPVTLSCSQTLNHNVMYWYQQKSSQAPKLLFHYYDKDFNNEADTPDNFQSRRPNTSFCFLDIRSPGLGDTAMYLCATSRDRTGNEKLFFGSGTQLSVL.

The chain employs TRBV15 and TRBJ2-1; TRBD2 aligns across 9 bases. CDR3 length: 16 residues. Germline lookup yields CDR1 LNHNV and CDR2 YYDKDF (reference sequence). With V trimmed by 0 bases and J by 6 bases, 6 bases remained unmatched. CDR3 residues: CATSRDFSSGANEQFF. CDR3 DNA sequence: TGTGCCACCAGCAGAGATTTTTCTAGCGGGGCCAATGAGCAGTTCTTC.

By proportion, this clone is medium-sized. This sequence joins TRBV27 and TRBJ2-7, with a possible D match to TRBD1 (7 bases). This CDR3 is built from 13 residues. V lost 5 bases, J lost 7 bases, and 15 bases lay in between. CDR1 MNHEY and CDR2 SMNVEV come from the germline V gene (reference sequence). The chain's CDR3 is CASSAVRGDEQYF. CDR3 nucleotides: TGTGCCAGCAGTGCGGTCAGGGGGGATGAGCAGTACTTC.

The count of this clone is one. This chain connects TRBV6-5 to TRBJ2-1, with a weak D call TRBD2 (6 bases). Per germline, CDR1 MNHEY and CDR2 SVGAGI. Trimming took off 6 bases at V and 1 base at J, with 13 bases between the two ends. The CDR3 consists of 15 residues. In nucleotides, the CDR3 is TGTGCCAGCAGGGCCCGGGGAGGATCCTACAATGAGCAGTTCTTC. Its translation: CASRARGGSYNEQFF.

V gene TRBV30 combines with J gene TRBJ2-7; D is unresolved. Germline V CDR1 and CDR2: GTSNPN, SVGIG (reference sequence). There are 15 residues in the CDR3. V gave up 6 bases and J gave up 1 base, with 19 bases separating them. CDR3 in amino acids: CACQLPRFPSYEQYF. Written as DNA, the CDR3 is TGTGCCTGTCAGCTCCCACGATTTCCTTCCTACGAGCAGTACTTC.

The chain carries TRBV18 and TRBJ2-7, with TRBD1 as a possible D gene (6 bases). The CDR3 is 14 residues long. Germline assignment: CDR1 KGHSH and CDR2 LQKENI. The V end lost 0 bases, the J end lost 5 bases, and 11 bases lay between the germline ends. Written as DNA, the CDR3 is TGTGCCAGCTCACCACCCCAGGGGAGACACGAGCAGTACTTC. It encodes CASSPPQGRHEQYF.

This rearrangement joins TRBV27 to TRBJ2-4, with TRBD1 matching 7 bases. Trimming took 6 bases from V and 1 from J; bases not matched to a gene: 3. This CDR3 is built from 14 residues. The germline V gene has CDR1 MNHEY and CDR2 SMNVEV (reference sequence). The CDR3 coding sequence is TGTGCCAGCAGACTGGACAGGGCCAAAAACATTCAGTACTTC. It yields the protein CASRLDRAKNIQYF.

The V gene is TRBV10-2, the J gene TRBJ2-3, with 13 bases identical to TRBD2. The CDR3 length is 15 residues. Germline V gene sequence: CDR1 WSHSY, CDR2 SAAADI. The trim removed 8 bases at V and 8 bases at J, leaving 10 bases unmatched. The CDR3 reads CASARTSGGGSTQYF. The DNA for the CDR3 is TGCGCCAGCGCCCGGACTAGCGGGGGAGGGAGTACGCAGTATTTT.

The rearrangement joins TRBV19 to TRBJ2-1; 14 nucleotides agree with TRBD2. This CDR3 region has 16 residues. With V trimmed by 9 bases and J by 1 base, 5 bases remained unmatched. Germline lookup yields CDR1 LNHDA and CDR2 SQIVND (reference sequence). CDR3 loop: CASNGLAGGSYNEQFF. CDR3 coding DNA: TGTGCCAGCAACGGACTAGCGGGAGGTTCCTACAATGAGCAGTTCTTC.

The V call is TRBV5-5, the J call TRBJ1-2, with 10 positions matching TRBD1. The length of the CDR3 is 15 residues. The junction had 4 bases not matched to a gene; V was cut back by 0 bases and J by 5 bases. The germline V gene encodes CDR1 SGHKS and CDR2 YYEKEE (reference sequence). The CDR3 nucleotides are TGTGCCAGCAGCTTGGCGGGACAGGGGCCATATGGCTACACCTTC. It specifies CASSLAGQGPYGYTF.

The CDR3 sequence is CASTGDRAYQPQHF. The CDR3 nucleotides read TGTGCCAGCACCGGGGACAGAGCTTATCAGCCCCAGCATTTT. V is TRBV6-1 and J is TRBJ1-5; TRBD1 agrees at 7 bases. The CDR3 contains 14 residues. Trimming at V came to 7 bases and at J to 5 bases, leaving 8 bases not matched to a gene. Germline V gene sequence: CDR1 MNHNS, CDR2 SASEGT.

The gene calls are TRBV28 and TRBJ1-3, with 10 bases identical to TRBD1. From germline, CDR1 is MDHEN and CDR2 SYDVKM. V was pared by 4 bases and J by 1 base, with 16 bases of the junction left unmatched. The CDR3 extends over 20 amino acids. The CDR3 DNA reads TGTGCCAGCAGTTCCCGGACAGGGGGAACCATGTCGTTTTCTGGAAACACCATATATTTT. It translates to CASSSRTGGTMSFSGNTIYF.

This clone was seen repeatedly, ten times or more. The chain links TRBV7-9 to TRBJ2-7; D tentatively fits TRBD1 or TRBD2 (7 bases each). Trimming shortened V by 4 bases and J by 4 bases, and 17 bases separated the two germline ends. CDR1 and CDR2 from the germline V gene are SEHNR and FQNEAQ (reference sequence). This CDR3 has 15 amino acids. CDR3 sequence reads: CASSWREGAQYEQYF. The CDR3, as DNA: TGTGCCAGCAGCTGGAGGGAGGGGGCGCAGTACGAGCAGTACTTC. Looking up the rest from reference TRBV7-9 and TRBJ2-7 gives the full variable domain: DTGVSQNPRHKITKRGQNVTFRCDPISEHNRLYWYRQTLGQGPEFLTYFQNEAQLEKSRLLSDRFSAERPKGSFSTLEIQRTEQGDSAMYLCASSWREGAQYEQYFGPGTRLTVT.

This clone was counted a single time. The chain recombines TRBV28 with TRBJ2-7; D is uncertain. Trimming removed 3 bases at V and 3 bases at J, with 12 bases between. Germline V gene sequence: CDR1 MDHEN, CDR2 SYDVKM. This CDR3 comprises 14 residues. In nucleotides, the CDR3 is TGTGCCAGCAGTTTGAAGGGAATCCACTACGAGCAGTACTTC. Its translation is CASSLKGIHYEQYF.

The chain carries TRBV4-3 and TRBJ1-2; D gene ambiguous. The germline CDR1 and CDR2 sequences are LGHNA and YSLEER. Trimming left V 2 bases short and J 3 bases short, with 7 bases between. This CDR3 has 13 residues. CDR3 nucleotide sequence: TGCGCCAGCAGCCAACGAGGGTACTATGGCTACACCTTC. It codes for CASSQRGYYGYTF.

The rearrangement uses TRBV3-1 (or the pseudogene TRBV3-2) and TRBJ1-2; D is ambiguous. The CDR3 totals 18 residues. Between the trimmed V and J ends, which lost 5 bases and 1 base, there was a span of 23 bases. CDR1 LGHDT and CDR2 YNNKEL come from the germline V gene (reference sequence). In DNA, the CDR3 is TGTGCCAGCAGCGAGGGCCCCCTTTATGCAGAGAATAACTATGGCTACACCTTC. Protein sequence: CASSEGPLYAENNYGYTF.

The genes are TRBV30 and TRBJ2-2; D uncertain. V lost 2 bases and J lost 8, with 12 bases in between. Germline V gene data show CDR1 as GTSNPN and CDR2 as SVGIG (reference sequence). The CDR3 has 13 residues. The CDR3 nucleotides read TGTGCCTGGAGTCGGGCTAGTTCGGGGGAGCTGTTTTTT. Amino acids: CAWSRASSGELFF.

The V call is TRBV12-3 or TRBV12-4, the J call TRBJ2-5; possible D gene TRBD2, 6 bases. This CDR3 spans 13 amino acids. With 0 bases removed from V and 7 bases from J, the gap between germline ends came to 9 bases. The CDR3 DNA follows: TGTGCCAGCAGTTTAGCGGCCGGGGGGACCCAGTACTTC. It codes for CASSLAAGGTQYF.

This clone appeared a few times. J is TRBJ2-2 and V is TRBV7-9; D uncertain. This CDR3 has 14 amino acids. The V end lost 2 bases, the J end lost 5 bases, and 9 bases lay between the germline ends. CDR1 and CDR2 from the germline V gene are SEHNR and FQNEAQ (reference sequence). The CDR3 sequence is CASSLKAATGELFF. CDR3 in DNA: TGTGCCAGCAGCTTAAAGGCAGCGACCGGGGAGCTGTTTTTT.

The rearrangement uses TRBV23-1 and TRBJ2-1; 12 nucleotides agree with TRBD1. TRBV23-1 is noted as an ORF with a role that remains uncertain. The CDR3 length is 16 residues. The J segment lost 8 bases and the V segment lost 4 bases, leaving 9 bases of the junction unmatched. As DNA, the CDR3 is TGCGCCAGCAGTCCCCCGGGACAGGGGGCAGGTGATGAGCAGTTCTTC. Its translation is CASSPPGQGAGDEQFF.

Only one count was recorded for this clone. The chain recombines TRBV6-2 or TRBV6-3 with TRBJ2-2; D is possibly TRBD1 or TRBD2 (5 bases each). The germline V gene has CDR1 MNHEY and CDR2 SVGEGT. The length of the CDR3 is 15 residues. The V end was cut by 6 bases, the J end by 7 bases, with 18 bases between. This chain's CDR3 is CASSSGALGGGELFF. Written as DNA, the CDR3 is TGTGCCAGCAGCTCCGGGGCCCTGGGTGGCGGGGAGCTGTTTTTT.

V and J are TRBV7-9 and TRBJ1-2; 8 nucleotides line up with TRBD1. The ends lost 4 bases at V and 8 bases at J; junction bases unmatched: 9. Per germline, CDR1 SEHNR and CDR2 FQNEAQ (reference sequence). The CDR3 totals 14 residues. DNA of the CDR3: TGTGCCAGCAGCTCGGACAGGGTAGCTAGGGGCTACACCTTC. Translated, it gives CASSSDRVARGYTF.

The V and J genes are TRBV7-8 and TRBJ1-1, with 12 bases identical to TRBD1. The ends lost 5 bases at V and 1 base at J; junction bases unmatched: 5. This CDR3 contains 16 residues. The germline V gene encodes CDR1 SGHVS and CDR2 FQNEAQ. The CDR3 here is CASSRGTGGRNTEAFF. CDR3 nucleotide sequence: TGTGCCAGCAGCCGAGGGACAGGGGGCAGGAACACTGAAGCTTTCTTT.

This clone was counted once. The J gene is TRBJ2-3, the V gene TRBV7-3, with no clear D. This CDR3 has 13 residues. The germline gives CDR1 SGHTA, CDR2 FQGTGA. V lost 4 bases and J lost 1, with 6 bases in between. CDR3 amino acids: CASSSQRTDTQYF. Here the CDR3 DNA reads TGTGCCAGCAGCTCACAGCGCACAGATACGCAGTATTTT.

This chain joins TRBV19 and TRBJ1-2; 10 bases match TRBD1. Per germline, CDR1 LNHDA and CDR2 SQIVND (reference sequence). J gave up 4 bases and V 3 bases, and 5 bases lay outside the gene matches. CDR3 length equals 15 residues. CDR3 loop: CASSMGTGASYGYTF. Written as DNA, the CDR3 is TGTGCCAGTAGTATGGGGACAGGGGCGAGCTATGGCTACACCTTC.